This entry features one TCR beta chain sequence. RNA transcripts were the template for amplifying TCR beta CDR3 regions. An initial round of RT-PCR targeting the TCR CDR3 relied on the HTBI primer set. Using its own MiXCR run on the multiplex PCR reads, TCRdb lists one record per CDR3 protein. The sample includes about 570,000 distinct CDR3 sequences, about 43% seen only once; the top ten take 15% to 20%. There are 14 residues in the CDR3. Germline V gene lookup returns CDR1 MDHEN and CDR2 SYDVKM. V was shortened by 7 bases and J by 6 bases, with 16 bases between the two germline ends. The source of the sample is a study of T cells in Graves' hyperthyroidism and ophthalmopathy.

Sequenced: peripheral blood or thyroid tissue (not recorded which). The chain carries TRBV28 and TRBJ1-5; D is possibly TRBD1 (5 bases). The clonotype was recovered from an adult woman with Graves' disease, either hyperthyroidism or ophthalmopathy (not recorded which). The CDR3 here is CASTPGGGSQPQHF. The DNA for the CDR3 is TGTGCCAGCACTCCTGGGGGGGGTAGTCAGCCCCAGCATTTT.